This record covers a single T cell receptor (beta chain). Its specificity is unknown. The read is 3 residues too short to cover the CDR3 end, so that end is filled in from the germline J gene. Assay used: immunoSEQ multiplex PCR; TCRdb lists only in-frame clones, some missing. Listed for the sample are tens of thousands of clones, none seen a single time. This CDR3 comprises 16 residues. V was cut by 4 bases and J by 1 base, with 16 bases left in between. The germline gives CDR1 SNHLY, CDR2 FYNNEI. These data originate in a study of T cell clonality in common variable immunodeficiency. Findings and limits, study-wide: CVID subjects showed higher TCRbeta clonality than healthy controls. Fewer deletions and N-nucleotide insertions were reportedly seen in common variable immunodeficiency TCR beta sequences.

This chain joins TRBV2 and TRBJ2-5; D is undetermined. The clonotype comes from a human donor with common variable immunodeficiency. Specimen: peripheral blood mononuclear cells. Incomplete CDR3 DNA: TGTGCCAGCAGTGGGCCGTCAGTTCGTATCCAAGAGACC. Protein sequence: CASSGPSVRIQET. The entire CDR3 protein reads CASSGPSVRIQETQYF.